The rows below give T cell receptor beta chains drawn from one sample of a study of identifying expanded T cells in peripheral blood. Produced via immunoSEQ multiplex PCR; TCRdb's table is partial and in-frame only. This table holds approximately 130,000 clones, more than 80% found once. Sequencing input: blood. The source is a person between 18 and 75 years old in good health. Each CDR3 is given with its conserved first and last residue. A D gene is named only where the DNA matches it firmly. Size is stated for part of the rows, as once, few or many counts, or as a class when the clone is expanded.

NA	TRBJ2-7	NA	TRBV14	CASSQWGRAYEQYF	TGTGCCAGCAGCCAATGGGGCAGGGCCTACGAGCAGTACTTC
NA	TRBJ2-3	TRBD1	TRBV19	CASSIQGAATDTQYF	TGTGCCAGTAGTATTCAGGGGGCCGCCACAGATACGCAGTATTTT
few	TRBJ1-1	NA	TRBV4-1	CASSQTKSVVPEAFF	TGCGCCAGCAGCCAAACGAAGTCGGTCGTCCCTGAAGCTTTCTTT
NA	TRBJ2-1	NA	TRBV7-9	CASSLLSGTPYNEQFF	TGTGCCAGCAGCCTACTCTCGGGGACCCCCTACAATGAGCAGTTCTTC
NA	TRBJ2-5	NA	TRBV25-1	CASSEYRAEETQYF	TGTGCCAGCAGTGAATATAGGGCAGAAGAGACCCAGTACTTC
NA	TRBJ1-4	TRBD1	TRBV7-2	CASSLPRDRGGSTNEKLFF	TGTGCCAGCAGCTTACCCCGGGACAGGGGAGGGTCAACTAATGAAAAACTGTTTTTT
NA	TRBJ1-3	NA	TRBV30	CAWSLERSGNTIYF	TGTGCCTGGAGCCTTGAACGATCTGGAAACACCATATATTTT
NA	TRBJ1-1	TRBD1	TRBV5-1	CASSFIQGVEVNTEAFF	TGCGCCAGCAGCTTCATCCAGGGGGTAGAAGTGAACACTGAAGCTTTCTTT
few	TRBJ2-3	NA	TRBV18	CASSPNTAWGDTQYF	TGTGCCAGCTCACCAAATACCGCTTGGGGGGATACGCAGTATTTT
NA	TRBJ1-5	TRBD1	TRBV4-3	CASSQVTGGEQPQHF	TGCGCCAGCAGCCAAGTAACAGGGGGCGAACAGCCCCAGCATTTT
NA	TRBJ1-4	TRBD1	TRBV4-3	CASSRGTGAEKLFF	TGCGCCAGCAGCCGTGGGACAGGGGCTGAAAAACTGTTTTTT
NA	TRBJ1-3	NA	TRBV27	CASAPTGSGGNTIYF	TGTGCCAGCGCCCCAACAGGGTCGGGGGGAAACACCATATATTTT
few	TRBJ1-2	NA	TRBV11-2	CASSLGLGGRDGYTF	TGTGCCAGCAGCTTAGGCCTCGGAGGGCGAGATGGCTACACCTTC
NA	TRBJ1-1	NA	TRBV11-3	CASSFVLGADTEAFF	TGTGCCAGCAGCTTCGTGTTAGGGGCTGACACTGAAGCTTTCTTT
NA	TRBJ1-5	TRBD1	TRBV19	CASRQGQNQPQHF	TGTGCCAGTCGACAGGGGCAGAATCAGCCCCAGCATTTT
NA	TRBJ1-2	TRBD1	TRBV30	CAWHRQGLSRGYTF	TGTGCCTGGCATCGACAGGGACTTTCTAGAGGCTACACCTTC
NA	TRBJ1-1	NA	TRBV19	CASSIDPGNTEAFF	TGTGCCAGTAGTATAGATCCCGGGAACACTGAAGCTTTCTTT
NA	TRBJ2-7	TRBD1	TRBV5-6	CASSFTGGLEQYF	TGTGCCAGCAGCTTTACAGGGGGCCTCGAGCAGTACTTC
NA	TRBJ1-1	NA	TRBV7-2	CASSLSGFTEAFF	TGTGCCAGCAGCTTATCAGGTTTCACTGAAGCTTTCTTT
NA	TRBJ1-4	NA	TRBV27	CASSSFATNEKLFF	TGTGCCAGCAGTTCTTTTGCAACTAATGAAAAACTGTTTTTT
NA	TRBJ2-3	NA	TRBV27	CATSSRPGPLTDTQYF	TGTGCCACCTCTAGCCGCCCGGGACCCCTCACAGATACGCAGTATTTT
NA	TRBJ1-1	NA	TRBV5-4	CASSRPATGNTEAFF	TGTGCCAGCAGCCGCCCCGCGACGGGGAACACTGAAGCTTTCTTT
NA	TRBJ1-1	NA	TRBV11-2	CASSYRVNTEAFF	TGTGCCAGCAGCTACAGAGTGAACACTGAAGCTTTCTTT
NA	TRBJ1-2	NA	TRBV4-3	CASSQGRAVRPDYGYTF	TGCGCCAGCAGCCAAGGTAGGGCGGTCAGACCAGACTATGGCTACACCTTC
NA	TRBJ1-1	NA	TRBV2	CASSDYGVSTEAFF	TGTGCCAGCAGTGATTATGGGGTTAGCACTGAAGCTTTCTTT
NA	TRBJ2-7	NA	TRBV19	CASKGNYEQYF	TGTGCCAGTAAAGGGAACTACGAGCAGTACTTC
NA	TRBJ1-1	NA	TRBV5-1	CASKNQGYLTEAFF	TGCGCCAGCAAAAACCAGGGGTATCTGACTGAAGCTTTCTTT
NA	TRBJ2-3	NA	TRBV11-2	CASSPLGTSGDTQYF	TGTGCCAGCAGCCCCCTTGGCACATCAGGAGATACGCAGTATTTT
NA	TRBJ1-6	NA	TRBV15	CATSRVQDSPLHF	TGTGCCACCAGCAGAGTGCAGGATTCACCCCTCCACTTT
once	TRBJ1-2	NA	TRBV9	CASSVVPTATGGYTF	TGTGCCAGCAGCGTAGTTCCCACGGCGACAGGCGGCTACACCTTC
NA	TRBJ2-3	TRBD1	TRBV18	CASSRGQATDTQYF	TGTGCCAGCTCACGGGGACAGGCCACAGATACGCAGTATTTT
once	TRBJ1-6	NA	TRBV14	CASSQDWRQDRNSPLHF	TGTGCCAGCAGCCAAGATTGGCGACAGGACCGAAATTCACCCCTCCACTTT
NA	TRBJ1-3	NA	TRBV2	CASSEALGNTIYF	TGTGCCAGCAGTGAAGCGCTTGGAAACACCATATATTTT
NA	TRBJ2-3	TRBD1	TRBV6-5	CASSRQGDTDTQYF	TGTGCCAGCAGTAGACAGGGAGACACAGATACGCAGTATTTT
NA	TRBJ2-7	TRBD1	TRBV2	CASSDRGPRYEQYF	TGTGCCAGCAGTGACAGGGGGCCGCGCTACGAGCAGTACTTC
once	TRBJ2-7	NA	TRBV6-5	CASSYGDRSEQYF	TGTGCCAGCAGTTACGGGGATCGGTCCGAGCAGTACTTC
few	TRBJ1-4	TRBD1	TRBV30	CAWAPRQGQGVEKLFF	TGTGCCTGGGCCCCCAGACAGGGGCAGGGTGTTGAAAAACTGTTTTTT
NA	TRBJ2-3	TRBD2	TRBV4-3	CASSQSLSGGSTDTQYF	TGCGCCAGCAGCCAGAGCCTTAGCGGGGGGAGCACAGATACGCAGTATTTT
NA	TRBJ2-6	NA	TRBV29-1	CSVVGLGANVLTF	TGCAGCGTTGTAGGGTTAGGGGCCAACGTCCTGACTTTC
NA	TRBJ2-7	NA	TRBV9	CASSLEGASTPYEQYF	TGTGCCAGCAGCTTAGAGGGTGCATCTACCCCCTACGAGCAGTACTTC
NA	TRBJ1-3	NA	TRBV7-9	CASSLAGADGNTIYF	TGTGCCAGCAGCTTGGCAGGGGCTGATGGAAACACCATATATTTT
once	TRBJ2-1	NA	TRBV7-9	CASSLSLDEQFF	TGTGCCAGCAGCTTGAGTTTGGATGAGCAGTTCTTC
NA	TRBJ2-2	TRBD1	TRBV7-2	CASSPMGQAGELFF	TGTGCCAGCAGCCCAATGGGACAGGCCGGGGAGCTGTTTTTT
NA	TRBJ1-4	TRBD1	TRBV7-9	CASSSRTGGQEKLFF	TGTGCCAGCAGCTCCCGGACAGGGGGTCAAGAAAAACTGTTTTTT
NA	TRBJ2-7	TRBD1	TRBV5-4	CASSFVWDRATFYEQYF	TGTGCCAGCAGCTTTGTTTGGGACAGGGCGACTTTCTACGAGCAGTACTTC
NA	TRBJ2-5	NA	TRBV6-1	CASSGGLQGETQYF	TGTGCCAGCAGTGGGGGACTCCAGGGGGAGACCCAGTACTTC
NA	TRBJ2-6	NA	TRBV9	CASSYSTRGRRRANVLTF	TGTGCCAGCAGCTACTCAACGCGAGGACGGCGGAGGGCCAACGTCCTGACTTTC
NA	TRBJ1-5	NA	TRBV12-5	CASGFWGQPQHF	TGTGCTAGTGGTTTTTGGGGTCAGCCCCAGCATTTT
NA	TRBJ1-1	TRBD1	TRBV5-4	CASSSGGRGRFDNTEAFF	TGTGCCAGCAGCTCAGGCGGCAGGGGGCGGTTCGATAACACTGAAGCTTTCTTT
NA	TRBJ2-7	TRBD2	TRBV4-1	CASSQAELAGVRYEQYF	TGCGCCAGCAGCCAAGCTGAGCTAGCGGGGGTAAGGTACGAGCAGTACTTC
NA	TRBJ1-4	NA	TRBV19	CASRGWGRTNEKLFF	TGTGCCAGTAGAGGGTGGGGGCGCACTAATGAAAAACTGTTTTTT
NA	TRBJ1-1	NA	TRBV7-9	CASSSPPWDHEAFF	TGTGCCAGCAGCTCCCCCCCTTGGGATCATGAAGCTTTCTTT
NA	TRBJ1-1	NA	TRBV2	CASKRGPEAFF	TGTGCCAGCAAAAGAGGACCCGAAGCTTTCTTT
NA	TRBJ1-2	NA	TRBV27	CASSPRGAGVGYTF	TGTGCCAGCAGCCCGAGGGGGGCAGGTGTGGGCTACACCTTC
NA	TRBJ2-7	NA	TRBV25-1	CASSGISSYEQYF	TGTGCCAGCAGTGGAATTAGCTCCTACGAGCAGTACTTC